Listed below are T cell receptor beta chains from one sample, sequenced in a study of T cells after yellow fever vaccination. From the 5' RACE reads, TCRdb called clonotypes with MiXCR, one entry per CDR3 protein. The top ten hold around 16% of the sample, which has some 560,000 distinct CDR3 sequences, about 15% seen once. This specimen consisted of PBMCs, obtained about 5 days after the first yellow fever vaccination. The receptors were gathered from a man younger than 35 who received the YFV17D yellow fever vaccine. CDR3s include the opening cysteine and the closing phenylalanine or tryptophan. Each record gives: D gene, V gene, CDR3 length, clone size, J gene, CDR3 protein, CDR3 DNA. The D gene is left open where the match is weak. Clone size is stated in some rows and not others, as once, few, many or a class when expanded.

D gene: TRBD1; V gene: TRBV19; CDR3 length: 13; clone size: once; J gene: TRBJ1-5; CDR3 protein: CASSDTGVQPQHF; CDR3 DNA: TGTGCCAGTAGTGATACAGGGGTTCAGCCCCAGCATTTT
D gene: -; V gene: TRBV4-1; CDR3 length: 18; clone size: many; J gene: TRBJ1-5; CDR3 protein: CASSQAVGGAVGNQPQHF; CDR3 DNA: TGCGCCAGCAGCCAAGCGGTTGGAGGGGCGGTAGGCAATCAGCCCCAGCATTTT
D gene: TRBD2; V gene: TRBV12-3/TRBV12-4; CDR3 length: 16; clone size: few; J gene: TRBJ2-5; CDR3 protein: CASTNRLASSQETQYF; CDR3 DNA: TGTGCCAGCACCAACCGACTAGCGAGCTCCCAAGAGACCCAGTACTTC
D gene: -; V gene: TRBV20-1; CDR3 length: 14; clone size: -; J gene: TRBJ2-7; CDR3 protein: CSARDAGRFYEQYF; CDR3 DNA: TGCAGTGCTAGAGATGCGGGGCGATTCTACGAGCAGTACTTC
D gene: -; V gene: TRBV5-1; CDR3 length: 16; clone size: -; J gene: TRBJ2-1; CDR3 protein: CASSSISTGTYNEQFF; CDR3 DNA: TGCGCCAGCAGCTCAATATCTACAGGGACCTACAATGAGCAGTTCTTC
D gene: -; V gene: TRBV20-1; CDR3 length: 11; clone size: once; J gene: TRBJ2-1; CDR3 protein: CSAPRRNEQFF; CDR3 DNA: TGCAGTGCTCCGAGGAGGAATGAGCAGTTCTTC
D gene: TRBD2; V gene: TRBV6-2/TRBV6-3; CDR3 length: 13; clone size: -; J gene: TRBJ2-1; CDR3 protein: CASRSTSVNEQFF; CDR3 DNA: TGTGCCAGCAGGAGCACTAGCGTCAATGAGCAGTTCTTC
D gene: TRBD1; V gene: TRBV10-3; CDR3 length: 14; clone size: many; J gene: TRBJ2-2; CDR3 protein: CAIRRQGDTGELFF; CDR3 DNA: TGTGCCATCAGACGACAGGGGGACACCGGGGAGCTGTTTTTT
D gene: -; V gene: TRBV30; CDR3 length: 13; clone size: few; J gene: TRBJ1-5; CDR3 protein: CAWSPPGEQPQHF; CDR3 DNA: TGTGCCTGGAGCCCACCCGGGGAACAGCCCCAGCATTTT
D gene: -; V gene: TRBV12-3/TRBV12-4; CDR3 length: 15; clone size: -; J gene: TRBJ2-7; CDR3 protein: CASSLGAQGGYEQYF; CDR3 DNA: TGTGCCAGCAGTTTAGGGGCACAGGGAGGCTACGAGCAGTACTTC
D gene: TRBD1; V gene: TRBV12-3/TRBV12-4; CDR3 length: 14; clone size: -; J gene: TRBJ2-3; CDR3 protein: CASSTDRGPDTQYF; CDR3 DNA: TGTGCCAGCAGTACCGACAGGGGTCCAGATACGCAGTATTTT
D gene: -; V gene: TRBV7-2; CDR3 length: 14; clone size: -; J gene: TRBJ1-1; CDR3 protein: CASSPRQLNTEAFF; CDR3 DNA: TGTGCCAGCAGCCCGAGACAGCTGAACACTGAAGCTTTCTTT
D gene: TRBD1; V gene: TRBV5-6; CDR3 length: 18; clone size: once; J gene: TRBJ1-1; CDR3 protein: CASSLVGTANDGGTEAFF; CDR3 DNA: TGTGCCAGCAGCTTGGTTGGGACAGCGAATGACGGTGGCACTGAAGCTTTCTTT
D gene: -; V gene: TRBV18; CDR3 length: 14; clone size: few; J gene: TRBJ1-2; CDR3 protein: CASSPGSHFYGYTF; CDR3 DNA: TGTGCCAGCTCACCAGGGTCGCATTTTTATGGCTACACCTTC
D gene: -; V gene: TRBV9; CDR3 length: 15; clone size: many; J gene: TRBJ2-3; CDR3 protein: CASSVAQGITDTQYF; CDR3 DNA: TGTGCCAGCAGCGTAGCACAGGGTATTACAGATACGCAGTATTTT
D gene: -; V gene: TRBV3-1; CDR3 length: 15; clone size: few; J gene: TRBJ1-4; CDR3 protein: CASSQQPGPYEKLFF; CDR3 DNA: TGTGCCAGCAGCCAGCAGCCGGGACCTTACGAAAAACTGTTTTTT
D gene: -; V gene: TRBV21-1; CDR3 length: 14; clone size: -; J gene: TRBJ2-5; CDR3 protein: CASSKDGREETQYF; CDR3 DNA: TGTGCCAGCAGCAAAGACGGCAGAGAAGAGACCCAGTACTTC
D gene: TRBD1; V gene: TRBV29-1; CDR3 length: 12; clone size: many; J gene: TRBJ2-1; CDR3 protein: CSAGTGWNEQFF; CDR3 DNA: TGCAGTGCCGGGACAGGGTGGAATGAGCAGTTCTTC
D gene: TRBD2; V gene: TRBV6-1; CDR3 length: 17; clone size: few; J gene: TRBJ2-2; CDR3 protein: CASSDPDGGAGTGELFF; CDR3 DNA: TGTGCCAGCAGTGACCCCGACGGGGGGGCCGGCACCGGGGAGCTGTTTTTT
D gene: TRBD1; V gene: TRBV5-1; CDR3 length: 16; clone size: -; J gene: TRBJ1-1; CDR3 protein: CASSPVIRQGGTEAFF; CDR3 DNA: TGCGCCAGCAGCCCGGTAATTAGACAGGGCGGCACTGAAGCTTTCTTT
D gene: -; V gene: TRBV7-2; CDR3 length: 13; clone size: few; J gene: TRBJ2-2; CDR3 protein: CASSSTRTGELFF; CDR3 DNA: TGTGCCAGCAGCTCGACCAGAACCGGGGAGCTGTTTTTT
D gene: -; V gene: TRBV15; CDR3 length: 13; clone size: many; J gene: TRBJ1-4; CDR3 protein: CATSRDGGEKLFF; CDR3 DNA: TGTGCCACCAGCAGAGATGGAGGGGAAAAACTGTTTTTT
D gene: -; V gene: TRBV5-5; CDR3 length: 15; clone size: -; J gene: TRBJ1-5; CDR3 protein: CASSLAFWGDQPQHF; CDR3 DNA: TGTGCCAGCAGCTTGGCGTTTTGGGGGGACCAGCCCCAGCATTTT
D gene: TRBD2; V gene: TRBV27; CDR3 length: 17; clone size: -; J gene: TRBJ2-2; CDR3 protein: CASSGLAGGLGDGELFF; CDR3 DNA: TGTGCCAGCAGCGGACTAGCGGGGGGCCTGGGTGACGGGGAGCTGTTTTTT
D gene: -; V gene: TRBV27; CDR3 length: 14; clone size: few; J gene: TRBJ1-1; CDR3 protein: CASRYTSGGTEAFF; CDR3 DNA: TGTGCCAGCAGATACACCTCCGGTGGTACTGAAGCTTTCTTT
D gene: -; V gene: TRBV4-3; CDR3 length: 14; clone size: -; J gene: TRBJ2-7; CDR3 protein: CASSQVDTYREQYF; CDR3 DNA: TGCGCCAGCAGCCAAGTGGATACCTACCGCGAGCAGTACTTC
D gene: -; V gene: TRBV4-3; CDR3 length: 14; clone size: -; J gene: TRBJ2-1; CDR3 protein: CASSLRRDVEEQFF; CDR3 DNA: TGCGCCAGCAGCCTCCGAAGGGACGTCGAAGAGCAGTTCTTC
D gene: -; V gene: TRBV6-1; CDR3 length: 15; clone size: few; J gene: TRBJ1-5; CDR3 protein: CASRPGRDGNQPQHF; CDR3 DNA: TGTGCCAGCAGACCCGGGAGGGATGGCAATCAGCCCCAGCATTTT
D gene: -; V gene: TRBV9; CDR3 length: 14; clone size: few; J gene: TRBJ1-1; CDR3 protein: CASSVEVVNTEAFF; CDR3 DNA: TGTGCCAGCAGCGTAGAAGTTGTGAACACTGAAGCTTTCTTT
D gene: TRBD2; V gene: TRBV6-1; CDR3 length: 16; clone size: few; J gene: TRBJ2-5; CDR3 protein: CASSEVLAGDQETQYF; CDR3 DNA: TGTGCCAGCAGTGAAGTACTAGCGGGAGATCAAGAGACCCAGTACTTC
D gene: -; V gene: TRBV11-2; CDR3 length: 12; clone size: few; J gene: TRBJ1-2; CDR3 protein: CVSHRGSDGYTF; CDR3 DNA: TGTGTCAGCCATCGGGGAAGCGATGGCTACACCTTC
D gene: -; V gene: TRBV29-1; CDR3 length: 16; clone size: few; J gene: TRBJ1-1; CDR3 protein: CSVVGGWGTLNTEAFF; CDR3 DNA: TGCAGCGTTGTAGGGGGGTGGGGGACCCTGAACACTGAAGCTTTCTTT
D gene: -; V gene: TRBV12-3/TRBV12-4; CDR3 length: 13; clone size: many; J gene: TRBJ1-1; CDR3 protein: CASSFQGPTEAFF; CDR3 DNA: TGTGCCAGCAGCTTCCAGGGTCCCACTGAAGCTTTCTTT
D gene: TRBD1; V gene: TRBV20-1; CDR3 length: 15; clone size: few; J gene: TRBJ1-6; CDR3 protein: CSATTRDRLNSPLHF; CDR3 DNA: TGCAGTGCCACAACGCGGGACAGGTTAAATTCACCCCTCCACTTT
D gene: -; V gene: TRBV20-1; CDR3 length: 13; clone size: -; J gene: TRBJ2-5; CDR3 protein: CSADTVGRETQYF; CDR3 DNA: TGCAGTGCCGACACAGTAGGTCGGGAGACCCAGTACTTC
D gene: -; V gene: TRBV7-8; CDR3 length: 15; clone size: -; J gene: TRBJ1-6; CDR3 protein: CASSSRTAPGSPLHF; CDR3 DNA: TGTGCCAGCAGCTCCCGGACAGCCCCAGGTTCACCCCTCCACTTT
D gene: -; V gene: TRBV18; CDR3 length: 13; clone size: many; J gene: TRBJ1-2; CDR3 protein: CASSPTLHYGYTF; CDR3 DNA: TGTGCCAGCTCACCGACTCTACACTATGGCTACACCTTC
D gene: -; V gene: TRBV21-1; CDR3 length: 15; clone size: -; J gene: TRBJ1-3; CDR3 protein: CASIRGQVTGNTIYF; CDR3 DNA: TGTGCCAGCATCCGAGGCCAGGTTACTGGAAACACCATATATTTT